This T cell receptor beta chain was found in a study of shared clonotypes between healthy human individuals. Findings and caveats of the study: Memory subsets had estimated richness that was generally smaller than that of naive subsets. Among non-shared clonotypes, generation probabilities were lower than among those shared by all four donors.

Germline V gene data show CDR1 as SEHNR and CDR2 as FQNEAQ (reference sequence). This CDR3 contains 15 residues. With 1 base clipped from V and 3 bases from J, the junction kept 3 bases outside the gene matches. Clones were read by immunoSEQ multiplex PCR, and TCRdb kept only the in-frame ones, dropping some. The sample has approximately 500,000 clones, 90% to 97% seen once; the top ten hold about 0.064%. This clone occurred once. The antigen is unknown. V and J are TRBV7-9 and TRBJ2-7; 10 nucleotides align to TRBD1. The sequence came from a woman aged 25 to 45 in good health. The specimen sequenced was naive CD4+ T cells sorted from blood. Subset of the sample: CD45RA+ positively selected. In nucleotides, the CDR3 is TGTGCCAGCAGCTTAGAGGACAGGGGGAACTACGAGCAGTACTTC. Translating it yields CASSLEDRGNYEQYF.